Reported below is one T cell receptor beta chain. The sample comes from a study of T cell changes during pregnancy in multiple sclerosis. Some clones are missing from TCRdb's copy, which holds only in-frame ones; the method was immunoSEQ multiplex PCR. This sample has tens of thousands of clones, with 90% found just once. The CDR3 has 16 residues. V shed 2 bases, J shed 0 bases, and the junction held 6 bases outside the gene matches. Germline V CDR1 and CDR2: KGHSH, LQKENI. The sequencing here drew on CD4+ T cells from peripheral blood mononuclear cells, taken before pregnancy. This sequence originates from a female donor with multiple sclerosis, enrolled in a pregnancy study. The chain recombines TRBV18 with TRBJ2-7, with 8 bases identical to TRBD1. The CDR3 here is CASSPSAGGYSYEQYF. The CDR3 DNA reads TGTGCCAGCTCACCATCGGCAGGGGGCTACTCCTACGAGCAGTACTTC.